The TCR beta chain under discussion was sequenced for a study of CD8+ T cells in alopecia areata. Study-wide results and caveats: Patients shared TCRs less clearly than mice did, possibly owing to HLA.

V lost 4 bases and J lost 0; bases outside the gene matches: 1. The CDR3 is made up of 14 amino acids. The V gene's germline CDR1 is LNHNV and CDR2 YYDKDF (reference sequence). Turning to this clone: No antigen is known for it.

As for treatment: oral pan-JAK inhibitor, 5-10 mg twice daily. Samples from alopecia areata patients were lesional scalp punch biopsies and peripheral blood. After isolation, RNA underwent reverse transcription to generate cDNA as the sequencing template. Profiled with immunoSEQ multiplex PCR; TCRdb holds only in-frame clones, not every one. The repertoire holds more than 100,000 clones, more than 75% seen once, with 8.5% to 14% in the top ten. Source: CD8+ T cells sorted from blood, taken at roughly week 30, from a patient treated with tofacitinib. This clonotype was obtained from a human donor with alopecia areata. The chain employs TRBV15 and TRBJ2-7; the match to TRBD1 covers 9 bases. The CDR3 is CATSMGQGSYEQYF. The CDR3 region has the DNA TGTGCCACCAGCATGGGACAGGGCTCCTACGAGCAGTACTTC.